The 28 T cell receptor beta chains below all came from one sample that was sequenced in a study of blood T cell repertoires in COVID-19. Generated by immunoSEQ multiplex PCR, the TCRdb table keeps only in-frame clones and is missing some. This table holds 200,000 or so clones, 65% to 90% found once. The sequencing sample was made of PBMCs or T cells enriched from blood (not recorded which). These receptors were obtained from a middle-aged woman with acute COVID-19.

The V call is TRBV5-1, the J call TRBJ1-6; D is perhaps TRBD1 (6 bases). V was trimmed by 4 bases and J by 6 bases, leaving 11 bases between them. The CDR3 is 14 residues long. Looked up from germline, CDR1 is SGHRS and CDR2 is YFSETQ. The CDR3 loop is CASSQDSANSPLHF. The CDR3 coding sequence is TGCGCCAGCAGCCAGGACAGTGCTAATTCACCCCTCCACTTT.

Here the CDR3 DNA reads TGTGCCAGCAGTCCACACCTACTAGCGGGGCTCAACAATGAGCAGTTCTTC. Residues: CASSPHLLAGLNNEQFF. V is TRBV7-8 and J is TRBJ2-1, with 10 bases matching TRBD2. There are 17 residues in the CDR3. Unmatched junction bases numbered 13, after V lost 6 bases and J lost 5 bases. The germline gives CDR1 SGHVS, CDR2 FQNEAQ.

The rearrangement joins TRBV2 to TRBJ1-6, with 8 bases aligning to TRBD1. CDR1 is SNHLY and CDR2 is FYNNEI in the germline V gene. This CDR3 is built from 16 residues. V was clipped by 0 bases and J by 9 bases; unmatched bases: 7. CDR3 in DNA: TGTGCCAGCAGTGAAGCCCCGGGACAGGCCGGTTCACCCCTCCACTTT. Protein: CASSEAPGQAGSPLHF.

The rearrangement joins TRBV2 to TRBJ2-1, with 8 positions matching TRBD2. J gave up 3 bases and V 0 bases, and 4 bases lay outside the gene matches. The CDR3 totals 16 residues. Germline values: CDR1 SNHLY, CDR2 FYNNEI. CDR3 nucleotide sequence: TGTGCCAGCAGTGAAGCTACGGGGACTAGCTACAATGAGCAGTTCTTC. Its translation: CASSEATGTSYNEQFF.

The rearrangement links TRBV7-9 to TRBJ2-7, with 8 bases that match TRBD2. The CDR3 is 15 amino acids. Germline CDR1 SEHNR, CDR2 FQNEAQ (reference sequence). V lost 1 base, J lost 5 bases, and 7 bases stayed unmatched. CDR3 region: CASSLGPRTSNEQYF. As DNA, the CDR3 is TGTGCCAGCAGCTTAGGTCCCCGGACTAGCAACGAGCAGTACTTC.

The CDR3 protein is CASSRTANTGELFF. The CDR3 DNA is TGTGCCAGCAGTAGGACAGCTAACACCGGGGAGCTGTTTTTT. The V call is TRBV28, the J call TRBJ2-2, with TRBD1 as a possible D gene (6 bases). Trimming shortened V by 5 bases and J by 2 bases, and 9 bases separated the two germline ends. Germline V gives CDR1 MDHEN, CDR2 SYDVKM. This CDR3 is 14 amino acids long.

V usage is TRBV5-8 and J usage is TRBJ2-3; tentative D call: TRBD2 (6 bases). V gave up 7 bases and J gave up 5 bases, with 23 bases separating them. The V gene's germline CDR1 is SGHTS and CDR2 YDEGEE. This CDR3 has 16 residues. The CDR3, as DNA: TGTGCCAGCCGGCCCTTGAATAGCGGTCCCGGAGATACGCAGTATTTT. Protein: CASRPLNSGPGDTQYF.

J is TRBJ1-3 and V is TRBV7-8; D is undetermined. Per germline, CDR1 SGHVS and CDR2 FQNEAQ. V was clipped by 1 base and J by 0 bases, with 7 bases between them. This CDR3 spans 15 amino acids. The CDR3: CASSLGQVSGNTIYF. The CDR3 DNA follows: TGTGCCAGCAGCTTAGGCCAGGTCTCTGGAAACACCATATATTTT.

With respect to this clone: Relative to the germline gene, one junction end is altered; a read error may explain this. V usage is TRBV11-2 and J usage is TRBJ2-3; D remains ambiguous. Germline assignment: CDR1 SGHAT and CDR2 FQNNGV. CDR3 length: 14 amino acids. The CDR3, as DNA: TGTGCCAGCAGCGTAGATCTTCCCACAGATACGCAGTATTTT. This gives the protein CASSVDLPTDTQYF.

V gene TRBV4-2 combines with J gene TRBJ2-3; 11 bases map to TRBD2. Germline CDR1 is LGHNA and CDR2 is YNFKEQ. CDR3 length: 15 residues. V lost 3 bases, J lost 3 bases, and 2 bases stayed unmatched. The CDR3 DNA follows: TGTGCCAGCAGCCATAGCGGGAGGGAGACAGATACGCAGTATTTT. As protein: CASSHSGRETDTQYF.

The V call is TRBV7-3, the J call TRBJ2-3, with D possibly TRBD1 on 6 matching bases. Between the trimmed V and J ends, which lost 2 bases and 2 bases, there was a span of 14 bases. The germline gives CDR1 SGHTA, CDR2 FQGTGA. The CDR3 is 16 residues long. In DNA form, the CDR3 reads TGTGCCAGCAGCTTAGCCCCGGGACACTTCACAGATACGCAGTATTTT. Protein sequence: CASSLAPGHFTDTQYF.

The chain links TRBV6-5 to TRBJ1-5; no definite D call. The germline V gene encodes CDR1 MNHEY and CDR2 SVGAGI. The germline V and J ends were trimmed by 6 bases and 5 bases, with 11 bases remaining between them. CDR3 length: 13 residues. CDR3 nucleotides: TGTGCCAGCAGACACACAGCTGATCAGCCCCAGCATTTT. It codes for CASRHTADQPQHF.

The J gene is TRBJ1-4, the V gene TRBV19; D may be TRBD1 (6 bases). This CDR3 is built from 15 residues. Trimming took 10 bases from V and 2 from J, leaving 17 bases between them. Germline assignment: CDR1 LNHDA and CDR2 SQIVND (reference sequence). This CDR3 is CATRRGGGTNEKLFF. The CDR3, as DNA: TGTGCCACGCGAAGGGGGGGCGGGACTAATGAAAAACTGTTTTTT.

The V gene is TRBV7-8, the J gene TRBJ2-7, with D hard to call. The V gene lost 1 base and the J gene lost 1 base, with 11 bases spanning the gap. Germline V gene data show CDR1 as SGHVS and CDR2 as FQNEAQ. The CDR3 runs to 15 residues. The CDR3 reads CASSLETIGSYEQYF. The CDR3 DNA reads as TGTGCCAGCAGCTTAGAGACGATCGGGTCCTACGAGCAGTACTTC. The variable domain in full, completed from reference TRBV7-8 and TRBJ2-7, reads GAGVSQSPRYKVAKRGQDVALRCDPISGHVSLFWYQQALGQGPEFLTYFQNEAQLDKSGLPSDRFFAERPEGSVSTLKIQRTQQEDSAVYLCASSLETIGSYEQYFGPGTRLTVT.

The chain has TRBV2 and TRBJ2-6; weak D call: TRBD2 (6 bases). The V gene lost 2 bases and the J gene lost 3 bases, with 8 bases spanning the gap. Germline V gene data show CDR1 as SNHLY and CDR2 as FYNNEI. This CDR3 contains 15 residues. The CDR3 DNA follows: TGTGCCAGCAGTGAACTGGGGGGTGGGGCCAACGTCCTGACTTTC. Encoded protein: CASSELGGGANVLTF.

The rearrangement joins TRBV4-3 to TRBJ2-7, with D possibly matching TRBD2 (5 bases). There are 14 residues in the CDR3. Trimming removed 4 bases at V and 2 bases at J, with 12 bases between. CDR1 LGHNA and CDR2 YSLEER come from the germline V gene. Here the CDR3 reads CASSLGRGTYEQYF. The CDR3 DNA reads TGCGCCAGCAGCCTAGGACGGGGAACCTACGAGCAGTACTTC.

This chain connects TRBV6-5 to TRBJ1-2; TRBD1 might be the D (5 bases). Germline-derived CDR1 and CDR2 are MNHEY and SVGAGI. Trimming took off 3 bases at V and 7 bases at J, with 9 bases between the two ends. CDR3 length equals 12 residues. In DNA, the CDR3 is TGTGCCAGCAGTTATTACGGGGGTGGCTACACCTTC. Protein: CASSYYGGGYTF.

The V call is TRBV5-1, the J call TRBJ1-4; 8 nucleotides match TRBD1. V lost 8 bases, J lost 3 bases, and 6 bases stayed unmatched. CDR3 length: 14 residues. Germline CDR1 reads SGHRS; CDR2 reads YFSETQ. CDR3 region: CASARGHANEKLFF. The CDR3 DNA follows: TGCGCCAGTGCCAGGGGGCACGCTAATGAAAAACTGTTTTTT.

The gene calls are TRBV29-1 and TRBJ2-1, with D possibly being TRBD1 (6 bases). CDR1 and CDR2 from the germline V gene are SQVTM and ANQGSEA. This CDR3 contains 13 residues. The germline V and J ends were trimmed by 7 bases and 4 bases, with 14 bases remaining between them. The CDR3 coding sequence is TGCAGCGCCCGAGGGGGAACTTACAATGAGCAGTTCTTC. Protein product: CSARGGTYNEQFF.

The chain employs TRBV19 and TRBJ1-2, with 7 bases identical to TRBD1. Germline CDR1 LNHDA, CDR2 SQIVND (reference sequence). This CDR3 comprises 15 residues. Trimming cost V 4 bases and J 4 bases; bases outside gene matches: 9. The CDR3 loop is CASSTSPGQPYGYTF. CDR3 nucleotide sequence: TGTGCCAGTAGTACGAGTCCGGGACAGCCCTATGGCTACACCTTC.

The V and J genes are TRBV9 and TRBJ2-2, with 13 bases fitting TRBD2. The V and J ends lost 5 bases and 5 bases, in that order; junction bases with no gene match: 6. The CDR3 has 16 amino acids. Germline-derived CDR1 and CDR2 are SGDLS and YYNGEE. The CDR3 spells CASRPRTSGRTGELFF. The CDR3 DNA sequence: TGTGCCAGCAGACCCCGGACTAGCGGGAGAACCGGGGAGCTGTTTTTT.

In the case of this clone: Given the absence of the conserved phenylalanine or tryptophan at the CDR3 end, a read error is likely. It is unclear where the CDR3 begins or ends on the DNA, so no DNA is shown, and the CDR3 is as TCRdb lists it. V usage is TRBV20-1 and J usage is TRBJ2-3; TRBD2 is the table's D call and was not checked against the DNA. The CDR3 is 10 residues long, ends included. The germline V gene has CDR1 DFQATT and CDR2 SNEGSKA (reference sequence). The CDR3 sequence is CSAEVSSGVE.

This chain connects TRBV25-1 to TRBJ1-1; D is ambiguous. The germline V gene encodes CDR1 MGHDK and CDR2 SYGVNS. V dropped 4 bases and J dropped 4 bases, with 16 bases sitting between them. The CDR3 spans 15 residues. CDR3 residues: CASSGRSARGTEAFF. The CDR3 bases are TGTGCCAGCAGTGGGAGGTCGGCGCGGGGCACTGAAGCTTTCTTT.

The chain joins TRBV4-1 to TRBJ2-1, with 9 bases aligning to TRBD2. CDR3 length: 19 amino acids. J was trimmed by 0 bases and V by 5 bases; bases with no gene match: 14. Germline CDR1 is MGHRA and CDR2 is YSYEKL. The CDR3 bases are TGCGCCAGCAGCTCCGGAGTTAGCGGGAGTTCCCCCTCCTACAATGAGCAGTTCTTC. It translates to CASSSGVSGSSPSYNEQFF.

The CDR3 is CASSLPRLTGNIQYF. DNA of the CDR3: TGTGCCAGCAGCTTACCGAGACTAACGGGAAACATTCAGTACTTC. The V and J genes are TRBV11-1 and TRBJ2-4; a weak D match, TRBD2 (5 bases). The CDR3 contains 15 residues. CDR1 and CDR2 from the germline V gene are SGHAT and FQDESV (reference sequence). V shed 2 bases and J shed 6 bases, with 14 bases lying between them.

V is TRBV6-1 and J is TRBJ2-7; 8 bases match TRBD1. The CDR3 extends over 14 amino acids. V gave up 3 bases and J gave up 3 bases; unmatched junction bases: 4. The germline V gene encodes CDR1 MNHNS and CDR2 SASEGT. The chain's CDR3 is CASSERQGLYEQYF. CDR3 DNA: TGTGCCAGCAGTGAGAGACAGGGGCTCTACGAGCAGTACTTC.

CDR3: CASSEVPLNTEAFF. The CDR3 nucleotides are TGTGCCAGCAGCGAGGTACCCCTGAACACTGAAGCTTTCTTT. The gene calls are TRBV7-6 and TRBJ1-1; D gene uncertain. Trimming cost V 5 bases and J 0 bases, with 10 bases left between them. CDR3 length: 14 residues. Per the germline V gene, CDR1 is SGHVS and CDR2 is FNYEAQ.

Comment on this clone: The sample has other DNA sequences that encode this CDR3 too. V is TRBV7-8 and J is TRBJ1-5; maybe TRBD1 (5 bases). CDR3 length equals 14 residues. The germline gives CDR1 SGHVS, CDR2 FQNEAQ. The V and J ends lost 0 bases and 4 bases respectively, with 7 bases between them. The CDR3 sequence is CASSLASGNQPQHF. DNA for the CDR3: TGTGCCAGCAGCTTAGCCTCAGGGAATCAGCCCCAGCATTTT.